The 10 T cell receptor beta chains given below trace back to one sample, sequenced in a study of blood T cell repertoires in COVID-19. Clones were read by immunoSEQ multiplex PCR, and TCRdb kept only the in-frame ones, dropping some. The sample has roughly 430,000 clones, 70% to 90% seen once. The sample was PBMCs or T cells enriched from blood (not recorded which). The receptors were sampled from a woman aged 35 to 49 with acute COVID-19.

V and J are TRBV18 and TRBJ1-2; a weak D match, TRBD1 (5 bases). This CDR3 region has 14 residues. Looked up from germline, CDR1 is KGHSH and CDR2 is LQKENI. Between the trimmed V and J ends, which lost 6 bases and 7 bases, there was a span of 18 bases. The CDR3 reads CASSADGGDRGYTF. The CDR3 coding sequence is TGTGCCAGCTCCGCGGACGGAGGGGACCGTGGCTACACCTTC.

This chain connects TRBV29-1 to TRBJ2-4, with 8 positions matching TRBD1. The V and J ends lost 5 bases and 8 bases, in that order; junction bases with no gene match: 5. This CDR3 spans 12 amino acids. Looked up from germline, CDR1 is SQVTM and CDR2 is ANQGSEA. CDR3 sequence: CSVRTGKDIQYF. The CDR3 bases are TGCAGCGTTCGGACAGGGAAGGACATTCAGTACTTC.

The chain joins TRBV10-3 to TRBJ1-2; possible D gene TRBD1, 5 bases. The V end lost 0 bases, the J end lost 0 bases, and 11 bases lay between the germline ends. CDR1 ENHRY and CDR2 SYGVKD come from the germline V gene. This CDR3 has 16 residues. DNA of the CDR3: TGTGCCATCAGTGAGTCCCAGGGATCAGCTAACTATGGCTACACCTTC. Residues: CAISESQGSANYGYTF.

The chain uses TRBV3-1 (or the pseudogene TRBV3-2) and TRBJ2-7, with D maybe TRBD1 (6 bases). V was cut by 4 bases and J by 0 bases, with 13 bases left in between. Germline V gene data show CDR1 as LGHDT and CDR2 as YNNKEL (reference sequence). The CDR3 is 15 amino acids. The CDR3 nucleotides are TGTGCCAGCAGCCCTAGGGGACAACGCTCCTACGAGCAGTACTTC. Translating gives CASSPRGQRSYEQYF.

CDR3 in amino acids: CASSLSGVESPLHF. DNA of the CDR3: TGTGCCAGCAGCCTTTCGGGGGTTGAGTCACCCCTCCACTTT. V and J are TRBV3-1 (or the pseudogene TRBV3-2) and TRBJ1-6; tentative D call: TRBD1 (5 bases). The CDR3 sequence is 14 residues long. The germline CDR1 and CDR2 sequences are LGHDT and YNNKEL (reference sequence). V gave up 4 bases and J gave up 10 bases, with 14 bases separating them.

The V gene is TRBV20-1, the J gene TRBJ1-4, with D possibly matching TRBD1 (6 bases). CDR1 DFQATT and CDR2 SNEGSKA come from the germline V gene (reference sequence). There are 14 residues in the CDR3. The V gene lost 3 bases and the J gene lost 5 bases, with 13 bases spanning the gap. This CDR3 reads CSASRTAENEKLFF. The CDR3 DNA follows: TGCAGTGCTAGTAGGACAGCGGAGAATGAAAAACTGTTTTTT.

A remark on this clone: Other DNA sequences of this sample code for an identical CDR3. V usage is TRBV19 and J usage is TRBJ2-1; TRBD1 agrees at 8 bases. CDR1 and CDR2 (germline): LNHDA, SQIVND (reference sequence). Trimming cost V 5 bases and J 6 bases; bases outside gene matches: 3. This CDR3 contains 13 residues. CDR3 coding DNA: TGTGCCAGTAGTCTAACAGGGGGCAATGAGCAGTTCTTC. It encodes CASSLTGGNEQFF.

This clone was seen just once. V gene TRBV10-3 combines with J gene TRBJ2-2; 10 positions agree with TRBD1. Germline values: CDR1 ENHRY, CDR2 SYGVKD. The trim removed 10 bases at V and 7 bases at J, leaving 6 bases unmatched. CDR3 length: 13 residues. The CDR3 protein is CATRQGADGELFF. The CDR3 region has the DNA TGTGCCACACGACAGGGGGCGGACGGGGAGCTGTTTTTT.

This sequence joins TRBV6-5 and TRBJ2-7; D is perhaps TRBD1 (5 bases). Germline V gene lookup returns CDR1 MNHEY and CDR2 SVGAGI. V was cut by 7 bases and J by 7 bases, with 14 bases left in between. This CDR3 region has 12 residues. DNA for the CDR3: TGTGCCAGCACCGACAGCCGAAAAGAGCAGTACTTC. Amino acids: CASTDSRKEQYF.

The chain links TRBV13 to TRBJ2-7, with TRBD1 as a possible D gene (5 bases). CDR3 size: 15 residues. Trimming took 4 bases from V and 2 from J, leaving 15 bases between them. Germline-derived CDR1 and CDR2 are PRHDT and FYEKMQ (reference sequence). Here the CDR3 reads CASSSLLSGTYEQYF. CDR3 in DNA: TGTGCCAGCAGCTCCTTGTTATCAGGGACCTACGAGCAGTACTTC.